This TCR beta chain was found in a study of T cells in Graves' hyperthyroidism and ophthalmopathy (dated by TCRdb to between 2018 and 2021). Regarding the complete study: Peripheral blood samples were taken at the time of initial diagnosis, prior to any treatment. According to the paper, TCR Vbeta CDR3 sequencing was carried out on about 140 peripheral blood samples, which came from under 50 ophthalmopathy, 75 to 80 hyperthyroidism and roughly 17 progressor patients. To identify TCR V-J signatures that set the groups apart, the researchers used a discovery cohort of more than 95 patients, made up of 40 to 45 with Graves' ophthalmopathy and some 58 with stable Graves' hyperthyroidism. In addition, the study compared T-cell repertoires in thyroid tissue and in blood from about 6 Graves' hyperthyroidism patients. After blood sampling, hyperthyroidism patients were treated with methimazole at a starting dose of 30 mg daily, and ophthalmopathy patients were treated with high-dose intravenous methylprednisolone. Prospective prediction of ophthalmopathy was tested in an independent validation cohort consisting of some 18 hyperthyroidism patients and approximately 16 patients who later progressed to ophthalmopathy. For training and testing, the 95 to 100 patients in the discovery cohort were randomly divided in a 7:3 ratio.

Trimming removed 4 bases from V and 3 bases from J, leaving 13 bases between the germline ends. Inclusive of the bounding cysteine and phenylalanine, the CDR3 is 14 residues long. Solely the CDR3 DNA is kept, with 42 bases framed from the first base. This clonotype was detected ten times or more. No antigen is known for it. Base qualities are not at hand, and no much larger clone is one base apart. Paper-wide results and their limitations: Most expanded thyroid clonotypes (frequency above 0.001) were also detected in blood, a finding suggesting that blood repertoires may reflect thyroid immune responses. A 13 V-J signature model separated ophthalmopathy from stable hyperthyroidism, with approximately 86% sensitivity and about 81% specificity in cross-validation and 80%/75% in testing. No statistical method was used to fix the sample size in advance, and group allocation was not hidden from the investigators. In validation, progression to ophthalmopathy was predicted by the model with 70.59% sensitivity and 72.22% specificity, a median of approximately 6.5 months before onset.

Amplification of TCR beta CDR3 regions was carried out from RNA transcripts. The first round of RT-PCR for the TCR CDR3 was performed with the HTBI primer set and the Qiagen OneStep RT-PCR kit. Libraries were constructed in a second round of multiplex PCR, after which size selection and purification were carried out. Libraries were sequenced paired-end with 100 bp reads on an Illumina HiSeq2000. From the authors' description of their analysis: SOAPnuke was used to process the raw data, throwing out any read that contained adapters or uncalled bases, had a mean Phred below 15, or lacked an exact constant-primer or identifier match. COPE v1.2.5 was used to merge the high-quality paired reads, and each unique nucleotide sequence was defined as a clonotype. Clonotypes were aligned to IMGT TRBV, TRBD and TRBJ reference segments using MiTCR v1.1. The analysis included only V-J combinations with a frequency above 0.0001, which together covered more than 99% of the repertoires. A TCS score was defined as the ratio between F50 (clonal expansion) and ExV (chaos), using BLOSUM62-based TCRdist between CDR3 peptides within each V-J. Welch's t-statistics and random forest reduced around 520 V-J features to roughly 13, which were used in a naive Bayes classifier (R e1071). The public reads were reprocessed in TCRdb via fastp at Q25 and MiXCR, keeping in-frame beta chains. Rows are combined by CDR3 protein, so each entry shows the most common genes and DNA. TCRdb, rather than the study authors, made the V and J calls. Counted in this sample were hundreds of thousands of distinct CDR3 sequences; roughly 14% of them appeared once. The ten largest clones take up around 12% of the sample.

In the ophthalmopathy patients, disease was moderately to severely active, with a Clinical Activity Score of 3 or more, a NOSPECS grade of 4 or more, and a duration of less than 3 months. The study excluded patients with uncontrolled infections, other autoimmune diseases, pregnancy or lactation. Diagnoses were based on clinical symptoms, serum thyroxine and TRAb, thyroid ultrasound and orbital computed tomography. PBMCs were isolated from about 9 ml of fresh peripheral blood by Ficoll-Paque density gradient centrifugation. Trizol reagent was used to extract total RNA, and RNA quality was then checked on an Agilent 2100 Bioanalyzer.

The origin of this receptor is a woman between 50 and 59 years old with Graves' ophthalmopathy. The material sequenced was blood. The receptor chain draws on TRBV12-3 or TRBV12-4 and TRBJ2-7; TRBD1 might be the D gene, on 6 matching bases. The nucleotide sequence is given as TGTGCCAGCAGTTCCACCTGGACAGACTACGAGCAGTACTTC. Protein translation: CASSSTWTDYEQYF.